Included here is one T cell receptor beta chain sequence, with context. This clone was counted once. Its cognate antigen has yet to be identified. There are no base qualities to consult, and no much larger clone falls within one base. Between the V and J ends, shortened by 2 bases and 7 bases respectively, the junction contains 8 bases. From a lookup of the germline V gene, CDR1 and CDR2 are MNHEY and SVGAGI. From the cysteine through the phenylalanine, the CDR3 covers 12 amino acids. Solely the CDR3 DNA is kept, with 36 bases framed from the first base. The CDR3 regions of human TCRbeta chains were analyzed by immunosequencing. The paper's data handling went like this. Repertoire TCRs were checked for matches against a reference library of SARS-CoV-2-specific TCRs that had been generated using the MIRA antigen-specificity platform. Breadth was defined as the fraction of unique TCRs that were SARS-CoV-2-associated, and depth was defined as the fraction of total T cells that were SARS-CoV-2-associated. Using the MIRA data, each spike-specific TCR was mapped to the spike region that the TCR reacts to and placed in a CD4 or CD8 class. Log10-transformed breadth and depth values were compared by one-way ANOVA with Sidak's multiple comparisons tests. Drawn from immuneACCESS, this table holds only the in-frame rearrangements with V and J called that TCRdb kept. Clones are partly lost; checked studies trace under half to an unresolved V gene and leave the rest unexplained. V and J calls and clone size are copied from that table; D and trimming were computed from the DNA. Recorded for this sample are around 160,000 clones; around 90% of them occurred a single time. About 1% of the sample is in the top ten clones.

The data derive from a study of T cell responses to AZD1222 COVID-19 vaccine (TCRdb year 2021). Context from the whole study: A total of more than 230 trial participants underwent TCR sequencing, of whom nearly 210 had received two doses of AZD1222 and approximately 26 had received two doses of the MenACWY control vaccine. Trial participants were enrolled by age into 18-55, 56-69 and 70-plus year subgroups, with roughly 160, 29 and 62 TCR-sequenced participants respectively. Summary of the overall study and its limitations: In the small 56-69-year group, the increase in depth fell short of significance, most likely because of low power. Participants were mostly white British, with more females than males. The authors suggested clonal diversity may have been underestimated. Because no samples from the day 14 peak response were available, repertoires could be characterized only after the peak T cell response. Only 5 to 7 AZD1222 recipients were SARS-CoV-2 seropositive at baseline, limiting conclusions about previously exposed vaccinees. The whole spike protein was spanned by vaccine-associated CD4 TCRs, and dominant responses were seen in regions 160-218 and 743-854. Spike-specific TCR breadth and depth rose significantly after two AZD1222 doses compared with day 0 and with MenACWY recipients. Reportedly, almost half of the unique spike-specific TCRs recognized epitopes lying outside the regions that are mutated in the B.1.351 and B.1.1.7 variants.

The sample's time point label, in plain terms: about 28 days (+/-7) after the second vaccine dose. AZD1222 recipients given second doses at about 4 weeks or at about 12 weeks were pooled, since spike-specific TCR depth and breadth were not found to differ between the two schedules. The vaccinee samples were drawn from two UK trials, COV001 and COV002, one of which was a single-blind randomized controlled phase 2/3 trial testing AZD1222 (ChAdOx1 nCoV-19) in healthy adults. For TCRbeta chain sequencing, PBMC samples were collected from trial participants at day 0 and at day 28 after the second dose.

The rearrangement combines TRBV6-5 with TRBJ1-2, with a tentative D gene TRBD1 over 5 matching bases. Sample: peripheral blood, taken 28 days after the second AZD1222 dose. This sequence originates from an adult who received the AZD1222 COVID-19 vaccine. The CDR3 loop reads CASSYRGRGYTF. The DNA reads TGTGCCAGCAGTTACAGGGGTCGTGGCTACACCTTC.